The 15 T cell receptor beta chains below all came from one sample that was sequenced in a study of T cell repertoires in cytomegalovirus infection. TCRdb used MiXCR to reprocess the reads, holding one entry per CDR3 protein. The sample lists around 530,000 distinct CDR3 sequences; 26% were seen once. Source material: PBMCs. Receptor source: a human donor in good health (CMV status not recorded). Some clones in this sample may be carry-over from other donors' samples.

This clonotype occurred many times. The V call is TRBV11-2, the J call TRBJ2-7; 13 bases align to TRBD2. Germline V gives CDR1 SGHAT, CDR2 FQNNGV. The ends lost 6 bases at V and 3 bases at J; junction bases unmatched: 11. The CDR3 is made up of 17 amino acids. Here the CDR3 reads CASRRHTSGRGYYEQYF. CDR3 nucleotides: TGTGCCAGCAGGAGACATACTAGCGGGAGGGGGTACTACGAGCAGTACTTC.

A remark on this clonotype: A read error may be the cause here, since a much bigger clone is one base away. The chain has TRBV12-3 or TRBV12-4 and TRBJ2-2, with 8 bases that match TRBD2. The CDR3 is made up of 15 amino acids. The CDR3 DNA follows: TGTGCCAGCAGTTTAAATAGCGGGAACACCGGGGAGCTGGTTTTT. It translates to CASSLNSGNTGELVF.

This chain links TRBV19 with TRBJ1-2; D gene uncertain. The germline V and J ends were trimmed by 4 bases and 10 bases, with 16 bases remaining between them. The CDR3 totals 13 residues. Germline V gene data show CDR1 as LNHDA and CDR2 as SQIVND (reference sequence). Here the CDR3 reads CASSKVNGRLYTF. DNA for the CDR3: TGTGCCAGTAGTAAGGTTAACGGGCGTCTCTACACCTTC. Full variable domain (rest looked up from reference TRBV19 and TRBJ1-2): DGGITQSPKYLFRKEGQNVTLSCEQNLNHDAMYWYRQDPGQGLRLIYYSQIVNDFQKGDIAEGYSVSREKKESFPLTVTSAQKNPTAFYLCASSKVNGRLYTFGSGTRLTVV.

Concerning this clonotype itself: Possible read error: a much larger clone is one base away. V and J are TRBV7-8 and TRBJ2-2; D call uncertain. This CDR3 has 15 amino acids. CDR1 and CDR2 (germline): SGHVS, FQNEAQ. The chain's CDR3 is CDSSLGGSNTGELFF. CDR3 DNA sequence: TGTGACAGCAGCTTGGGCGGTTCGAACACCGGGGAGCTGTTTTTT.

This clonotype was observed a few times. Its ends do not fully match the called genes, so a read error is possible. The rearrangement links TRBV7-7 to TRBJ2-2; D is unresolved. This CDR3 region has 16 residues. From germline, CDR1 is SSHAT and CDR2 FNYEAQ (reference sequence). The DNA for the CDR3 is TGTGCTAGCAGCTTCGGTCAGGCGACGAACACCGGGGAGCTGTTTTTT. This translates into CASSFGQATNTGELFF.

This clonotype was observed a few times. The chain employs TRBV12-3 or TRBV12-4 and TRBJ2-1; the match to TRBD2 covers 9 bases. The CDR3 covers 14 residues. With 3 bases clipped from V and 13 bases from J, the junction kept 10 bases outside the gene matches. CDR3 in DNA: TGTGCCAGCAGTTTGACCCTAGCGGGATCGGAACAGTTCTTC. Its translation is CASSLTLAGSEQFF.

The table lists this clonotype with a few counts. The chain employs TRBV3-1 and TRBJ2-1; a weak D match, TRBD2 (5 bases). With 1 base removed from V and 0 bases from J, the gap between germline ends came to 7 bases. Germline CDR1 LGHDT, CDR2 YNNKEL (reference sequence). This CDR3 has 15 amino acids. The CDR3, as DNA: TGTGCCAGCAGCCAAGCACTAGGCTCCTACAATGAGCAGTTCTTC. This translates into CASSQALGSYNEQFF.

There are many counts of this clonotype. CDR3 residues: CASSSFSGSTDTQYF. In DNA form, the CDR3 reads TGTGCCAGCAGTTCGTTTAGCGGAAGCACAGATACGCAGTATTTT. The chain has TRBV7-2 and TRBJ2-3; perhaps TRBD2 as D (6 bases). This CDR3 has 15 residues. V dropped 6 bases and J dropped 0 bases, with 13 bases sitting between them. The germline gives CDR1 SGHTA, CDR2 FQGNSA. The variable domain in full, completed from reference TRBV7-2 and TRBJ2-3, reads GAGVSQSPSNKVTEKGKDVELRCDPISGHTALYWYRQSLGQGLEFLIYFQGNSAPDKSGLPSDRFSAERTGGSVSTLTIQRTQQEDSAVYLCASSSFSGSTDTQYFGPGTRLTVL.

This chain connects TRBV19 to TRBJ1-5; D is undetermined. Germline loops: CDR1 LNHDA, CDR2 SQIVND (reference sequence). The V gene lost 5 bases and the J gene lost 4 bases, with 21 bases spanning the gap. This CDR3 has 17 residues. Here the CDR3 reads CASSSTGSAQVNQPQHF. The CDR3 region has the DNA TGTGCCAGTAGTTCCACGGGATCGGCTCAGGTTAATCAGCCCCAGCATTTT.

This chain links TRBV18 with TRBJ1-6; D unresolved. This CDR3 spans 16 amino acids. The V end was cut by 1 base, the J end by 9 bases, with 16 bases between. In germline, CDR1 is KGHSH, CDR2 LQKENI. Here the CDR3 reads CASSPQPTLGGSPLHF. The CDR3 DNA reads TGTGCCAGCTCACCACAACCGACCCTTGGAGGTTCACCCCTCCACTTT.

In its sample, this clonotype was seen many times. The chain carries TRBV7-9 and TRBJ2-7, with D possibly matching TRBD2 (6 bases). V lost 7 bases and J 6 bases, leaving 25 bases between the germline ends. The V gene's germline CDR1 is SEHNR and CDR2 FQNEAQ (reference sequence). The CDR3 runs to 16 residues. The CDR3 nucleotides are TGTGCCAGCAACTCCCCCATGGGACTTTCTGGGGGCGAGCAGTACTTC. It specifies CASNSPMGLSGGEQYF.

The J gene is TRBJ1-1, the V gene TRBV11-2; D is uncertain. Trimming removed 6 bases at V and 1 base at J, with 12 bases between. This CDR3 comprises 14 residues. Germline V CDR1 and CDR2: SGHAT, FQNNGV. The CDR3 loop is CASSTRTSNTEAFF. The CDR3 bases are TGTGCCAGCAGTACTCGTACCTCGAACACTGAAGCTTTCTTT.

Many counts were recorded for this clonotype. The V call is TRBV7-2, the J call TRBJ2-1; 7 bases match TRBD1. Trimming removed 8 bases from V and 8 bases from J; junction bases left unmatched: 9. Germline V lookup: CDR1 SGHTA, CDR2 FQGNSA. There are 13 residues in the CDR3. CDR3 residues: CASAVTGDDEQFF. For the CDR3, the DNA is TGTGCCAGCGCCGTAACAGGGGATGATGAGCAGTTCTTC.

On this clonotype itself: The missing conserved phenylalanine or tryptophan at the end of this CDR3 makes a read error likely. V gene TRBV6-5 combines with J gene TRBJ2-5; tentative D call: TRBD1 (6 bases). Germline loops: CDR1 MNHEY, CDR2 SVGAGI. V lost 0 bases to trimming and J lost 6 bases, with 20 bases between them. The CDR3 has 17 residues. The CDR3 DNA reads as TGTGCCAGCAGTTACTCGAGACTTGTCAGACAGGACCAGACCCAGTACCTC. Amino acids: CASSYSRLVRQDQTQYL.

This clonotype was counted only a few times. The chain combines TRBV5-4 with TRBJ2-6; 8 nucleotides match TRBD1. V shed 4 bases and J 1 base; nucleotides not matched to a gene: 4. CDR3 length: 16 residues. The germline V gene has CDR1 SGHNT and CDR2 YYREEE (reference sequence). The CDR3 spells CASSAGQGSGANVLTF. The CDR3 nucleotides are TGTGCCAGCAGCGCCGGACAGGGTTCTGGGGCCAACGTCCTGACTTTC. The complete variable domain, with remaining parts taken from reference TRBV5-4 and TRBJ2-6, reads ETGVTQSPTHLIKTRGQQVTLRCSSQSGHNTVSWYQQALGQGPQFIFQYYREEENGRGNFPPRFSGLQFPNYSSELNVNALELDDSALYLCASSAGQGSGANVLTFGAGSRLTVL.